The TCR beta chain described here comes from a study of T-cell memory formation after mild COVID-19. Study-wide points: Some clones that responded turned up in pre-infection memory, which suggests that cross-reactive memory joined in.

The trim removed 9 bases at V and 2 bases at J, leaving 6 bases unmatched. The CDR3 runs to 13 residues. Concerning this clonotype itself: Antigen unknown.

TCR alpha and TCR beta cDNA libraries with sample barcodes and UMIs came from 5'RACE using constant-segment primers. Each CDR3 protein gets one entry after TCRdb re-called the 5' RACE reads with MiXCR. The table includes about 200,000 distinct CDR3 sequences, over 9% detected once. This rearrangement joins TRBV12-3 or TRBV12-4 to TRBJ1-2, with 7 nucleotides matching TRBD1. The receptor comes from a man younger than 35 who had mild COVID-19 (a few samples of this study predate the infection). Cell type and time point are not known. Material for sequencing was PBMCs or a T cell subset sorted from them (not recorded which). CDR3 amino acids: CASFRDSNYGYTF. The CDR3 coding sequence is TGTGCCAGTTTCCGGGACAGCAACTATGGCTACACCTTC.